What follows are 21 T cell receptor beta chains derived from one specimen sequenced in a study of shared clonotypes between healthy human individuals. The assay was immunoSEQ multiplex PCR, and TCRdb's table has in-frame clones only and misses some. The sample includes a few million clones, about 92% of them seen just once. Sequencing was carried out using naive CD4+ T cells sorted from blood. The subset was: CD45RA+ positively selected. The receptors here all came from a young man in good health.

The CDR3 sequence is CASSLYPSRETSPLHF. CDR3 in DNA: TGCGCCAGCAGCTTGTATCCATCCAGGGAAACTTCACCCCTCCACTTT. The rearrangement joins TRBV5-1 to TRBJ1-6, with D possibly being TRBD1 (5 bases). Trimming pared 1 base from V and 9 bases from J, leaving 17 bases between. This CDR3 is 16 amino acids long. Germline loops: CDR1 SGHRS, CDR2 YFSETQ.

The chain combines TRBV30 with TRBJ1-5, with D unclear. Trimming cost V 1 base and J 3 bases, with 13 bases left between them. Germline values: CDR1 GTSNPN, CDR2 SVGIG (reference sequence). The CDR3 is 15 residues long. The DNA of the CDR3 is TGTGCCTGGAGTGGTACTGGACTCAACAATCAGCCCCAGCATTTT. The encoded protein is CAWSGTGLNNQPQHF. The whole variable domain, filled in from reference TRBV30 and TRBJ1-5, reads SQTIHQWPATLVQPVGSPLSLECTVEGTSNPNLYWYRQAAGRGLQLLFYSVGIGQISSEVPQNLSASRPQDRQFILSSKKLLLSDSGFYLCAWSGTGLNNQPQHFGDGTRLSIL.

The V gene is TRBV10-3, the J gene TRBJ2-2; 9 nucleotides line up with TRBD1. With V trimmed by 10 bases and J by 2 bases, 5 bases remained unmatched. Germline assignment: CDR1 ENHRY and CDR2 SYGVKD. This CDR3 comprises 14 residues. The CDR3 sequence is CASLQGANTGELFF. DNA of the CDR3: TGTGCCAGCCTACAGGGGGCTAACACCGGGGAGCTGTTTTTT.

The chain uses TRBV5-1 and TRBJ2-1; unclear D gene. V lost 1 base and J lost 10, with 18 bases in between. Germline V gene lookup returns CDR1 SGHRS and CDR2 YFSETQ. The CDR3 is 15 residues long. The CDR3 sequence is CASSLSGFALSEQFF. CDR3 DNA sequence: TGCGCCAGCAGCTTGAGTGGTTTCGCTCTTAGCGAGCAGTTCTTC.

This clone was seen more than once but under ten times. The chain links TRBV10-3 to TRBJ1-2; D is unclear. The CDR3 runs to 14 residues. Deletions cut 6 bases from V and 0 bases from J, with 11 bases between. Per germline, CDR1 ENHRY and CDR2 SYGVKD. The CDR3 here is CAIRAGMANYGYTF. DNA of the CDR3: TGTGCCATCAGGGCGGGGATGGCTAACTATGGCTACACCTTC.

This sequence joins TRBV18 and TRBJ2-5, with D perhaps TRBD2 (7 bases). CDR1 is KGHSH and CDR2 is LQKENI in the germline V gene. Trimming removed 3 bases from V and 5 bases from J, with 16 bases in between. This CDR3 has 15 amino acids. The CDR3 spells CASSPTGGPGETQYF. The CDR3 DNA reads as TGTGCCAGCTCACCGACCGGGGGGCCCGGTGAGACCCAGTACTTC.

The table lists this clone with a count of one. This chain connects TRBV30 to TRBJ2-2; D is unclear. The CDR3 has 13 amino acids. Germline-derived CDR1 and CDR2 are GTSNPN and SVGIG (reference sequence). The V end was cut by 2 bases, the J end by 8 bases, with 12 bases between. The DNA for the CDR3 is TGTGCCTGGAGTCCTCGTTTAGGGGGGGAGCTGTTTTTT. Translation gives CAWSPRLGGELFF.

The V and J genes are TRBV7-2 and TRBJ2-5; D unclear. The CDR3 is 15 residues long. Germline lookup yields CDR1 SGHTA and CDR2 FQGNSA. Trimming cost V 5 bases and J 5 bases, with 18 bases left between them. As DNA, the CDR3 is TGTGCCAGCAGCCCCTCGGCGGTGACAAGGGAGACCCAGTACTTC. The encoded protein is CASSPSAVTRETQYF.

This sequence joins TRBV5-1 and TRBJ1-3; D is possibly TRBD1 (6 bases). V was shortened by 3 bases and J by 0 bases, with 13 bases between the two germline ends. The CDR3 runs to 16 residues. Looked up from germline, CDR1 is SGHRS and CDR2 is YFSETQ. As DNA, the CDR3 is TGCGCCAGCAGCTCGGAAGGACAGACCTCTGGAAACACCATATATTTT. Translated: CASSSEGQTSGNTIYF.

This clone was seen just once. The chain joins TRBV29-1 to TRBJ2-7; D call uncertain. The CDR3 loop spans 11 amino acids. V lost 3 bases and J 0 bases, leaving 3 bases between the germline ends. The germline CDR1 and CDR2 sequences are SQVTM and ANQGSEA. CDR3 loop: CSVEDSYEQYF. The DNA of the CDR3 is TGCAGCGTTGAGGACTCCTACGAGCAGTACTTC.

Only a few counts were recorded for this clone. The V and J genes are TRBV5-6 and TRBJ1-1, with TRBD1 matching 7 bases. CDR1 and CDR2 (germline): SGHDT, YYEEEE. CDR3 length: 16 amino acids. J lost 6 bases, V lost 4 bases, and 15 bases had no gene match. The CDR3 here is CASSLGFLAGGSEAFF. The CDR3 DNA reads as TGTGCCAGCAGCCTAGGGTTCTTGGCAGGGGGATCTGAAGCTTTCTTT. Looking up the rest from reference TRBV5-6 and TRBJ1-1 gives the full variable domain: DAGVTQSPTHLIKTRGQQVTLRCSPKSGHDTVSWYQQALGQGPQFIFQYYEEEERQRGNFPDRFSGHQFPNYSSELNVNALLLGDSALYLCASSLGFLAGGSEAFFGQGTRLTVV.

To note about this clone: Other DNA sequences from this sample encode an identical CDR3 as well. The chain recombines TRBV19 with TRBJ1-3; D might be TRBD1 (5 bases). The CDR3 is 14 amino acids. CDR1 is LNHDA and CDR2 is SQIVND in the germline V gene (reference sequence). V lost 5 bases, J lost 0 bases, and 8 bases lay in between. The CDR3 is CASSRQSSGNTIYF. The CDR3 DNA sequence: TGTGCCAGTAGTCGACAGTCCTCTGGAAACACCATATATTTT. Combining the CDR3 with reference TRBV19 and TRBJ1-3 gives the whole variable domain DGGITQSPKYLFRKEGQNVTLSCEQNLNHDAMYWYRQDPGQGLRLIYYSQIVNDFQKGDIAEGYSVSREKKESFPLTVTSAQKNPTAFYLCASSRQSSGNTIYFGEGSWLTVV.

Turning to this clone: This CDR3 is also generated by other DNA sequences in the sample. J is TRBJ1-5 and V is TRBV4-1; D may be TRBD1 (6 bases). Germline V gene lookup returns CDR1 MGHRA and CDR2 YSYEKL. This CDR3 is built from 15 residues. Trimming took off 3 bases at V and 3 bases at J, with 12 bases between the two ends. DNA for the CDR3: TGCGCCAGCAGCCAGGAGGGGGTTTCCAATCAGCCCCAGCATTTT. This gives the protein CASSQEGVSNQPQHF.

The gene calls are TRBV19 and TRBJ2-1; 9 bases map to TRBD1. Germline lookup yields CDR1 LNHDA and CDR2 SQIVND (reference sequence). V shed 1 base and J 7 bases; nucleotides not matched to a gene: 5. This CDR3 region has 15 residues. This chain's CDR3 is CASSIVHRGQNEQFF. The CDR3 DNA follows: TGTGCCAGTAGTATAGTTCACAGGGGGCAGAATGAGCAGTTCTTC.

The gene calls are TRBV2 and TRBJ2-4; no firm D call. This CDR3 is built from 15 residues. Trimming removed 2 bases at V and 4 bases at J, with 12 bases between. Germline lookup yields CDR1 SNHLY and CDR2 FYNNEI. CDR3 residues: CASSEMPAEKNIQYF. CDR3 coding DNA: TGTGCCAGCAGTGAAATGCCGGCAGAGAAAAACATTCAGTACTTC. The complete variable domain, with remaining parts taken from reference TRBV2 and TRBJ2-4, reads EPEVTQTPSHQVTQMGQEVILRCVPISNHLYFYWYRQILGQKVEFLVSFYNNEISEKSEIFDDQFSVERPDGSNFTLKIRSTKLEDSAMYFCASSEMPAEKNIQYFGAGTRLSVL.

The CDR3 region is CASSGLAGVGETQYF. Here the CDR3 DNA reads TGTGCCAGCAGTGGGCTAGCGGGAGTTGGGGAGACCCAGTACTTC. The chain employs TRBV6-1 and TRBJ2-5; TRBD2 matches at 10 bases. The J segment lost 5 bases and the V segment lost 4 bases, leaving 7 bases of the junction unmatched. Germline V gene sequence: CDR1 MNHNS, CDR2 SASEGT. The CDR3 spans 15 residues.

This sequence joins TRBV28 and TRBJ2-7, with 9 bases aligning to TRBD1. CDR3 length: 15 residues. The germline gives CDR1 MDHEN, CDR2 SYDVKM. The ends lost 6 bases at V and 2 bases at J; junction bases unmatched: 8. The CDR3 spells CASRGQGVGTYEQYF. The CDR3 DNA is TGTGCCAGCAGGGGACAGGGAGTCGGGACCTACGAGCAGTACTTC.

This CDR3 is CATSRDGQVFPGELFF. The CDR3 coding sequence is TGTGCCACCAGCAGAGACGGACAGGTGTTCCCCGGGGAGCTGTTTTTT. V gene TRBV15 combines with J gene TRBJ2-2; 7 bases agree with TRBD1. This CDR3 has 16 residues. Germline V gene sequence: CDR1 LNHNV, CDR2 YYDKDF (reference sequence). With 0 bases clipped from V and 6 bases from J, the junction kept 7 bases outside the gene matches.

Details on this clone: This same CDR3 is encoded by further DNA sequences in the sample. The chain carries TRBV19 and TRBJ2-7; D is perhaps TRBD1 (6 bases). Germline CDR1 and CDR2: LNHDA and SQIVND (reference sequence). V dropped 3 bases and J dropped 3 bases, with 9 bases sitting between them. The CDR3 is 13 residues long. The CDR3 here is CASSMRGSYEQYF. The CDR3 coding sequence is TGTGCCAGTAGTATGAGGGGGAGCTACGAGCAGTACTTC.

Regarding this clone: The same CDR3 is also encoded by other DNA sequences in this sample. The chain recombines TRBV20-1 with TRBJ1-1; D is unclear. The V gene's germline CDR1 is DFQATT and CDR2 SNEGSKA (reference sequence). The CDR3 is 10 amino acids. In DNA, the CDR3 is TGCAGGACCGGCGGGACTGAAGCTTTCTTT. Translating it yields CRTGGTEAFF.

A remark on this clone: This sample also contains other DNA sequences that code for the same CDR3. This rearrangement joins TRBV18 to TRBJ1-5; tentative D call: TRBD1 (5 bases). V shed 6 bases and J shed 6 bases, with 12 bases lying between them. The CDR3 totals 13 residues. Per the germline V gene, CDR1 is KGHSH and CDR2 is LQKENI. CDR3: CASSPGGGQPQHF. The CDR3 DNA follows: TGTGCCAGCTCCCCCGGGGGTGGTCAGCCCCAGCATTTT.